This T cell receptor beta chain was identified during a study of T cell clonotyping in hematopoietic cell transplantation. Study outcomes and limitations: At the given depth, recipient repertoires were over 95% de novo clonotypes. Broader posttransplant TCR repertoire diversity was predicted by graft donor and pretransplant recipient Inverse Simpson Index values. After transplant, recipient diversity fell while pathologically expanded clonotypes grew through day 180.

With respect to this clone: What it binds is unknown.

Recipients were bled about 28 days pretransplant and at posttransplant days 30, 100, 180. V lost 0 bases, J lost 4 bases, and 8 bases stayed unmatched. Per germline, CDR1 MGHRA and CDR2 YSYEKL. The length of the CDR3 is 17 residues. Some clones are missing from TCRdb's copy, which holds only in-frame ones; the method was immunoSEQ multiplex PCR. The table lists 4,000 to 6,500 clones, nearly 90% of them singletons, with more than 25% in the top ten. This receptor was obtained from a male patient aged 70 to 80 who had an allogeneic stem cell transplant from an unrelated donor, so T cells may come from the graft donor. Some clones in this sample may be carry-over from other donors' samples. Sequences were derived from peripheral blood mononuclear cells, sampled 100 days after allogeneic stem cell transplant. The chain carries TRBV4-1 and TRBJ1-5; 8 positions match TRBD1. CDR3 sequence: CASSQDRGQDPNQPQHF. The CDR3 DNA follows: TGCGCCAGCAGCCAAGATAGGGGACAGGACCCAAATCAGCCCCAGCATTTT.